This entry lists 24 T cell receptor beta chains sequenced from one sample in a study of blood T cell repertoires in COVID-19 (dated by TCRdb to the early 2020s). Library generation was performed with the immunoSEQ multiplex PCR assay. Imported from immuneACCESS, the table was reduced by TCRdb to in-frame sequences with V and J called. These copies leave out some clones; in studies compared against another copy, an unresolved V gene accounts for under half, and the cause of the remainder is not known. Counted in this sample were some 200,000 clones; just over 85% of them appeared once. Roughly 5.7% of the sample is taken by the ten largest. Sequences were obtained from peripheral blood. The receptors here all came from a man older than 75 with acute or convalescent COVID-19.

The chain has TRBV5-1 and TRBJ2-1; the match to TRBD2 covers 13 bases. The J segment lost 4 bases and the V segment lost 0 bases, leaving 7 bases of the junction unmatched. Germline CDR1 SGHRS, CDR2 YFSETQ. The CDR3 runs to 18 residues. CDR3 in amino acids: CASSLGAWTSGRYNEQFF. The CDR3 bases are TGCGCCAGCAGCTTGGGTGCCTGGACTAGCGGGAGATACAATGAGCAGTTCTTC.

The V and J genes are TRBV5-1 and TRBJ2-7, with a possible D match to TRBD2 (6 bases). This CDR3 region has 13 residues. Deletions cut 1 base from V and 9 bases from J, with 14 bases between. CDR1 and CDR2 (germline): SGHRS, YFSETQ. CDR3 residues: CASSLSPGEGQYV. The CDR3 coding sequence is TGCGCCAGCAGCTTGTCACCGGGGGAAGGGCAGTACGTC.

This chain uses TRBV19 with TRBJ1-1, with 7 nucleotides matching TRBD1. Germline values: CDR1 LNHDA, CDR2 SQIVND (reference sequence). The trim removed 3 bases at V and 5 bases at J, leaving 3 bases unmatched. The CDR3 extends over 13 amino acids. CDR3 loop: CASSMTGRTEAFF. Written as DNA, the CDR3 is TGTGCCAGTAGTATGACAGGGAGGACTGAAGCTTTCTTT.

The chain couples TRBV19 to TRBJ2-3; D is perhaps TRBD2 (6 bases). V gave up 5 bases and J gave up 0 bases, with 12 bases separating them. Germline V CDR1 and CDR2: LNHDA, SQIVND (reference sequence). CDR3 length: 15 residues. The CDR3: CASSGIAASTDTQYF. The DNA of the CDR3 is TGTGCCAGTAGTGGGATAGCGGCCAGCACAGATACGCAGTATTTT.

The sample holds a few counts of this clone. The chain combines TRBV2 with TRBJ2-6; 12 nucleotides align to TRBD1. The ends lost 4 bases at V and 1 base at J; junction bases unmatched: 2. CDR1 is SNHLY, CDR2 FYNNEI, per germline. The CDR3 runs 17 residues. CDR3 amino acids: CASSGGQGASGANVLTF. The CDR3 DNA reads TGTGCCAGCAGTGGGGGACAGGGGGCGTCTGGGGCCAACGTCCTGACTTTC.

This chain links TRBV15 with TRBJ1-2; D is perhaps TRBD1 (5 bases). The V and J ends lost 0 bases and 3 bases respectively, with 14 bases between them. Germline CDR1 reads LNHNV; CDR2 reads YYDKDF (reference sequence). CDR3 length equals 16 residues. This CDR3 reads CATSRDGRGLDYGYTF. The CDR3 bases are TGTGCCACCAGCAGAGATGGGAGGGGCTTGGACTATGGCTACACCTTC.

V usage is TRBV7-6 and J usage is TRBJ1-4; D might be TRBD1 (5 bases). This CDR3 has 15 amino acids. Germline V CDR1 and CDR2: SGHVS, FNYEAQ. V lost 1 base, J lost 8 bases, and 14 bases lay in between. The CDR3 region has the DNA TGTGCCAGCAGCTTAGTTCCACAGGCTCGGGAAAAACTGTTTTTT. The encoded protein is CASSLVPQAREKLFF.

The chain joins TRBV28 to TRBJ2-7; D might be TRBD2 (5 bases). With 5 bases removed from V and 0 bases from J, the gap between germline ends came to 14 bases. Germline values: CDR1 MDHEN, CDR2 SYDVKM. The CDR3 loop spans 15 amino acids. The CDR3 here is CASSPGSASSYEQYF. In DNA form, the CDR3 reads TGTGCCAGCAGTCCGGGGTCCGCGAGCTCCTACGAGCAGTACTTC.

The rearrangement uses TRBV19 and TRBJ1-5; 7 bases are a match to TRBD1. Trimming took 6 bases from V and 6 from J; bases not matched to a gene: 14. The CDR3 consists of 16 residues. From germline, CDR1 is LNHDA and CDR2 SQIVND (reference sequence). As DNA, the CDR3 is TGTGCCAGTAGCCGTTTCTTAGACAGGGATGCTCAGCCCCAGCATTTT. Amino acids: CASSRFLDRDAQPQHF.

V gene TRBV2 combines with J gene TRBJ1-2, with no clear D. The CDR3 has 11 residues. V was clipped by 3 bases and J by 10 bases, with 9 bases between them. Germline lookup yields CDR1 SNHLY and CDR2 FYNNEI. The CDR3 region has the DNA TGTGCCAGCAGTGATAACGGGTTCTACACCTTC. It encodes CASSDNGFYTF.

This chain connects TRBV6-2 or TRBV6-3 to TRBJ2-7; 12 bases match TRBD2. V shed 5 bases, J shed 6 bases, and the junction held 5 bases outside the gene matches. The CDR3 has 14 residues. CDR1 is MNHEY, CDR2 SVGEGT, per germline. CDR3 amino acids: CASSLAGGNGEQYF. In DNA form, the CDR3 reads TGTGCCAGCAGTCTAGCGGGAGGGAACGGCGAGCAGTACTTC.

Of note for this clone: The same CDR3 also results from other DNA sequences found in this sample. This chain connects TRBV7-2 to TRBJ1-1; D perhaps matches TRBD1 (6 bases). Germline loops: CDR1 SGHTA, CDR2 FQGNSA. V dropped 4 bases and J dropped 0 bases, with 9 bases sitting between them. CDR3 length: 14 amino acids. CDR3 protein: CASSSGQMNTEAFF. The CDR3 DNA sequence: TGTGCCAGCAGCTCCGGACAGATGAACACTGAAGCTTTCTTT.

CDR3 sequence reads: CASSSARTGLASGSNEQFF. CDR3 DNA: TGTGCCAGCAGCTCCGCCAGGACAGGGTTGGCTAGCGGGAGCAATGAGCAGTTCTTC. The chain recombines TRBV7-2 with TRBJ2-1, with 10 bases aligning to TRBD2. Germline V gene sequence: CDR1 SGHTA, CDR2 FQGNSA. There are 19 residues in the CDR3. The trim removed 4 bases at V and 6 bases at J, leaving 18 bases unmatched.

The chain recombines TRBV2 with TRBJ2-5; the match to TRBD2 covers 12 bases. V shed 6 bases and J 4 bases; nucleotides not matched to a gene: 9. The CDR3 spans 16 residues. Germline V CDR1 and CDR2: SNHLY, FYNNEI. The DNA for the CDR3 is TGTGCCAGCAGGCATAAACTAGCGGGAGGCGGAGAGACCCAGTACTTC. This codes for CASRHKLAGGGETQYF.

For this clone: The sample contains more than one DNA sequence encoding this CDR3. The chain carries TRBV12-3 or TRBV12-4 and TRBJ2-5, with D maybe TRBD1 (6 bases). This CDR3 is built from 12 residues. V lost 5 bases, J lost 5 bases, and 9 bases lay in between. The DNA for the CDR3 is TGTGCCAGCAGTCCGAGGGGGGAGACCCAGTACTTC. Encoded protein: CASSPRGETQYF.

The rearrangement joins TRBV24-1 to TRBJ2-5; TRBD2 matches at 10 bases. Germline V gene lookup returns CDR1 KGHDR and CDR2 SFDVKD. J gave up 1 base and V 4 bases, and 5 bases lay outside the gene matches. The CDR3 is 16 amino acids. The CDR3 loop is CATSDYPSGSQETQYF. The CDR3 DNA sequence: TGTGCCACCAGTGACTACCCTAGCGGGAGCCAAGAGACCCAGTACTTC.

V is TRBV2 and J is TRBJ1-5; 7 nucleotides agree with TRBD1. Looked up from germline, CDR1 is SNHLY and CDR2 is FYNNEI. The CDR3 covers 15 residues. The trim removed 5 bases at V and 4 bases at J, leaving 8 bases unmatched. The CDR3 DNA reads TGTGCCAGCAGTCGGCGACAGGGCGATAATCAGCCCCAGCATTTT. It specifies CASSRRQGDNQPQHF.

The chain combines TRBV11-3 with TRBJ2-5; TRBD2 matches at 8 bases. From germline, CDR1 is SGHNT and CDR2 YENEEA. The V gene end was trimmed by 5 bases and the J gene end by 4 bases; junction bases not matched to a gene: 9. The CDR3 runs 15 residues. CDR3 sequence reads: CASSRGLAWGETQYF. In DNA, the CDR3 is TGTGCCAGCAGCAGAGGACTAGCCTGGGGAGAGACCCAGTACTTC.

The table lists this clone with a count of one. The chain couples TRBV9 to TRBJ1-6, with 8 bases lining up with TRBD1. V was pared by 0 bases and J by 8 bases, with 4 bases of the junction left unmatched. Germline V lookup: CDR1 SGDLS, CDR2 YYNGEE. The CDR3 runs 15 residues. CDR3 DNA sequence: TGTGCCAGCAGCGTAGGCACAGGGGGTTATTCACCCCTCCACTTT. Translation: CASSVGTGGYSPLHF.

The chain uses TRBV28 and TRBJ2-3; 9 nucleotides align to TRBD2. The CDR3 is 15 residues long. Germline V gives CDR1 MDHEN, CDR2 SYDVKM. V lost 6 bases and J lost 5; bases outside the gene matches: 9. CDR3 amino acids: CASSLASGIEDTQYF. The CDR3 DNA is TGTGCCAGCAGCCTTGCTAGCGGGATTGAAGATACGCAGTATTTT. Based on the CDR3 plus reference TRBV28 and TRBJ2-3, the full variable domain is DVKVTQSSRYLVKRTGEKVFLECVQDMDHENMFWYRQDPGLGLRLIYFSYDVKMKEKGDIPEGYSVSREKKERFSLILESASTNQTSMYLCASSLASGIEDTQYFGPGTRLTVL.

This chain links TRBV14 with TRBJ2-1; 13 bases align to TRBD2. J lost 0 bases, V lost 4 bases, and 21 bases had no gene match. The CDR3 runs 23 residues. Germline V gene data show CDR1 as SGHDN and CDR2 as FVKESK. The CDR3 sequence: CASSPGQGARTSGSLSSYNEQFF. CDR3 coding DNA: TGTGCCAGCAGCCCGGGGCAGGGGGCAAGGACTAGCGGGAGCCTGAGCTCCTACAATGAGCAGTTCTTC.

CDR3 protein: CASRGQGNTEAFF. The CDR3 nucleotides read TGTGCCAGCAGAGGACAGGGGAACACTGAAGCTTTCTTT. The chain combines TRBV27 with TRBJ1-1; 8 bases line up with TRBD1. This CDR3 region has 13 residues. Germline assignment: CDR1 MNHEY and CDR2 SMNVEV (reference sequence). Trimming at V came to 6 bases and at J to 1 base, leaving 1 base not matched to a gene.

This sequence joins TRBV10-3 and TRBJ2-7, with TRBD1 matching 7 bases. This CDR3 spans 14 amino acids. CDR1 is ENHRY and CDR2 is SYGVKD in the germline V gene. Trimming at V came to 5 bases and at J to 4 bases, leaving 8 bases not matched to a gene. DNA of the CDR3: TGTGCCATCAGTAGCCGGGACAGAACATACGAGCAGTACTTC. This codes for CAISSRDRTYEQYF.

V and J are TRBV27 and TRBJ2-7, with TRBD2 identical over 9 bases. The CDR3 has 14 residues. The germline V gene has CDR1 MNHEY and CDR2 SMNVEV (reference sequence). The J segment lost 2 bases and the V segment lost 6 bases, leaving 5 bases of the junction unmatched. The CDR3 protein is CASRDLAGPYEQYF. CDR3 sequence (DNA): TGTGCCAGCAGGGATCTAGCGGGACCCTACGAGCAGTACTTC.